These 18 T cell receptor beta chains originate from one sample sequenced in a study of T cells in Graves' hyperthyroidism and ophthalmopathy. The source material, RNA transcripts, was used to amplify TCR beta CDR3 regions. Researchers ran a first-round RT-PCR on the TCR CDR3 using the HTBI primer set. TCRdb processed the multiplex PCR reads anew with MiXCR; each CDR3 protein has one entry. The sample records approximately 620,000 distinct CDR3 sequences, over 11% being singletons. The specimen sequenced was blood. These receptors all come from a woman aged 25 to 39 with Graves' hyperthyroidism that later progressed to Graves' ophthalmopathy.

This clonotype was picked up many times. CDR3 DNA sequence: TGTGCCTGGAGTGGGGACAGGGTCACCCTCCACTTT. This sequence encodes CAWSGDRVTLHF. The chain is built from TRBV30 and TRBJ1-6; 9 bases are shared with TRBD1. Per the germline V gene, CDR1 is GTSNPN and CDR2 is SVGIG (reference sequence). This CDR3 spans 12 amino acids. Trimming removed 1 base from V and 14 bases from J; junction bases left unmatched: 3.

The rearrangement links TRBV30 to TRBJ2-3; TRBD2 is a possible D gene (6 bases). Germline loops: CDR1 GTSNPN, CDR2 SVGIG (reference sequence). Trimming cost V 5 bases and J 1 base, with 16 bases left between them. CDR3 length: 15 amino acids. CDR3 nucleotide sequence: TGTGCCTGGGTAGCGCGGGGAAGGGGCACAGATACGCAGTATTTT. It translates to CAWVARGRGTDTQYF.

In this sample, this clonotype turned up many times. V gene TRBV30 combines with J gene TRBJ2-1; D is perhaps TRBD1 or TRBD2 (5 bases each). The length of the CDR3 is 11 residues. CDR1 is GTSNPN, CDR2 SVGIG, per germline (reference sequence). The V and J ends lost 4 bases and 9 bases respectively, with 10 bases between them. CDR3 bases: TGTGCCTGGATGGGGGTCCGTGAGCAGTTCTTC. Translated: CAWMGVREQFF.

This clonotype was seen ten or more times. This chain connects TRBV6-1 to TRBJ1-1; 7 bases are shared with TRBD1. Germline V gene lookup returns CDR1 MNHNS and CDR2 SASEGT. CDR3 size: 14 residues. Losses at the gene ends were 5 bases for V and 6 bases for J; bases not matched to a gene: 9. CDR3 residues: CASSPGQDVAEAFF. The CDR3 DNA reads TGTGCCAGCAGTCCAGGACAGGACGTTGCTGAAGCTTTCTTT.

This sequence joins TRBV2 and TRBJ2-3; D is undetermined. This CDR3 region has 12 residues. V lost 6 bases, J lost 0 bases, and 4 bases lay in between. Per the germline V gene, CDR1 is SNHLY and CDR2 is FYNNEI. The CDR3 coding sequence is TGTGCCAGCAGCAAGAGCACAGATACGCAGTATTTT. Amino acid sequence: CASSKSTDTQYF.

This clonotype came up many times. The chain has TRBV3-1 and TRBJ1-2, with 7 bases matching TRBD1. Unmatched junction bases numbered 3, after V lost 3 bases and J lost 2 bases. CDR3 size: 14 residues. Germline V gene sequence: CDR1 LGHDT, CDR2 YNNKEL (reference sequence). The CDR3 spells CASSQMDRNYGYTF. In nucleotides, the CDR3 is TGTGCCAGCAGCCAGATGGACAGGAACTATGGCTACACCTTC.

This clonotype was counted a few times. The rearrangement links TRBV30 to TRBJ1-1; TRBD1 matches at 7 bases. The junction had 9 bases not matched to a gene; V was cut back by 1 base and J by 4 bases. This CDR3 has 15 residues. The germline V gene has CDR1 GTSNPN and CDR2 SVGIG (reference sequence). CDR3 protein: CAWSDATGVFTEAFF. In nucleotides, the CDR3 is TGTGCCTGGAGTGACGCTACAGGGGTTTTCACTGAAGCTTTCTTT.

The chain carries TRBV28 and TRBJ1-2; no clear D. V gave up 8 bases and J gave up 7 bases, with 14 bases separating them. Per the germline V gene, CDR1 is MDHEN and CDR2 is SYDVKM. The CDR3 runs 12 residues. Written as DNA, the CDR3 is TGTGCCAGCGAACGGGAGGCTTGTGGCTACACCTTC. The encoded protein is CASEREACGYTF.

A word on this clonotype: Since a much larger clone is just one base distant, this may be a read error. J is TRBJ2-7 and V is TRBV30; no reliable D call. Per germline, CDR1 GTSNPN and CDR2 SVGIG (reference sequence). The CDR3 is made up of 12 amino acids. The CDR3 loop reads CDWSVSTYEQYF. CDR3 coding DNA: TGTGACTGGAGTGTTAGCACCTACGAGCAGTACTTC.

The chain couples TRBV6-9 to TRBJ1-1; D perhaps matches TRBD1 (5 bases). Germline V gives CDR1 MNHGY, CDR2 SVAAGI. Trimming pared 3 bases from V and 5 bases from J, leaving 10 bases between. This CDR3 is 13 amino acids long. For the CDR3, the DNA is TGTGCCAGCAGTTACGGACCAGGGACTGAAGCTTTCTTT. Encoded protein: CASSYGPGTEAFF.

This clonotype occurred many times. The chain combines TRBV19 with TRBJ1-2; 8 bases match TRBD1. V shed 6 bases and J 4 bases; nucleotides not matched to a gene: 7. The CDR3 is made up of 14 amino acids. Germline V gene data show CDR1 as LNHDA and CDR2 as SQIVND (reference sequence). In nucleotides, the CDR3 is TGTGCCAGTAGCGTGTCAGGGGGCAGCTATGGCTACACCTTC. Encoded protein: CASSVSGGSYGYTF.

This clonotype was seen many times. This chain connects TRBV20-1 to TRBJ2-7; the D gene is possibly TRBD1 (6 bases). The V gene's germline CDR1 is DFQATT and CDR2 SNEGSKA (reference sequence). This CDR3 comprises 15 residues. Trimming shortened V by 3 bases and J by 5 bases, and 20 bases separated the two germline ends. For the CDR3, the DNA is TGCAGTGCTAGGGGGCAGGGGCGTGTAAGGCACGAGCAGTACTTC. It yields the protein CSARGQGRVRHEQYF.

This clonotype occurred a few times. A read error may explain this, as a much larger clone is one base away. The genes are TRBV2 and TRBJ2-7, with 10 positions matching TRBD1. The CDR3 covers 14 residues. CDR1 SNHLY and CDR2 FYNNEI come from the germline V gene. CDR3 bases: TGTGCCTGCAGTCCTAGGGACAGGGGAGACGAGCAGTACTTC. This codes for CACSPRDRGDEQYF.

Ten or more counts support this clonotype. This chain connects TRBV7-6 to TRBJ2-1; D remains ambiguous. V lost 1 base, J lost 10 bases, and 11 bases lay in between. CDR3 length: 13 residues. From germline, CDR1 is SGHVS and CDR2 FNYEAQ. As DNA, the CDR3 is TGTGCCAGCAGCTTAGAGCCTACTCAGGAGCAGTTCTTC. It codes for CASSLEPTQEQFF.

J is TRBJ1-1 and V is TRBV6-1, with D hard to call. V lost 8 bases to trimming and J lost 3 bases, with 16 bases between them. The CDR3 is made up of 14 amino acids. The germline V gene encodes CDR1 MNHNS and CDR2 SASEGT. The CDR3 is CASRRRKWDTEAFF. The CDR3 bases are TGTGCCAGCCGGAGACGCAAATGGGACACTGAAGCTTTCTTT.

This clonotype was counted many times. The rearrangement links TRBV6-2 or TRBV6-3 to TRBJ2-5; 8 bases map to TRBD2. With V trimmed by 9 bases and J by 6 bases, 6 bases remained unmatched. Germline lookup yields CDR1 MNHEY and CDR2 SVGEGT. The CDR3 sequence is 12 residues long. The CDR3 bases are TGTGCCAGTTCGGGACTAGGGAAGACCCAGTACTTC. This codes for CASSGLGKTQYF.

Comments on this clonotype: This may be a read error, as it is one base from a much larger clone. The CDR3 region has the DNA TGTGCCATCTTTCAGCAGGAACACAATGAGCAGTTCTTC. Residues: CAIFQQEHNEQFF. The chain carries TRBV10-3 and TRBJ2-1, with D unclear. The CDR3 runs 13 residues. V was trimmed by 8 bases and J by 5 bases, leaving 13 bases between them. The germline gives CDR1 ENHRY, CDR2 SYGVKD.

This clonotype was seen at least ten times. V is TRBV6-1 and J is TRBJ2-1; 12 nucleotides agree with TRBD2. This CDR3 contains 16 residues. Trimming took 7 bases from V and 6 from J; bases not matched to a gene: 10. Germline values: CDR1 MNHNS, CDR2 SASEGT. CDR3 nucleotide sequence: TGTGCCAGCACCGAAAGGAGACTAGCGGGAGTCAATGAGCAGTTCTTC. Its translation: CASTERRLAGVNEQFF.